This T cell receptor (beta chain) was sequenced for a study of radiation and T cells in renal cell carcinoma. Notes on the study in general: Without pretreatment biopsies, baseline tumor clonotype presence was undetermined. From baseline, blood top tumor clonotypes peaked at 2 weeks post-radiation.

The CDR3 sequence is 17 residues long. The V and J ends lost 10 bases and 0 bases, in that order; junction bases with no gene match: 7. Germline V CDR1 and CDR2: SNHLY, FYNNEI. Comments on this clone: The antigen remains unidentified.

As to time point: baseline pretreatment blood. Stated treatment: 15 Gy SBRT to primary tumor, nephrectomy 4 weeks later. After SBRT, blood was collected at 2 and 4 weeks, plus baseline. This renal cell carcinoma was of the clear cell type. Assay used: immunoSEQ multiplex PCR; TCRdb lists only in-frame clones, some missing. The sample comprises under 25,000 clones, about 80% of which are singletons, and around 42% rests with the top ten. V is TRBV2 and J is TRBJ2-1; 15 nucleotides match TRBD2. The input for sequencing was blood, taken from a patient whose treatment included radiotherapy and nephrectomy. This TCR derives from a man in his sixties with renal cell carcinoma. The CDR3 DNA sequence: TGTGCCAAGGGACTAGCGGGAGGACGAAGCTCCTACAATGAGCAGTTCTTC. Its protein is CAKGLAGGRSSYNEQFF.